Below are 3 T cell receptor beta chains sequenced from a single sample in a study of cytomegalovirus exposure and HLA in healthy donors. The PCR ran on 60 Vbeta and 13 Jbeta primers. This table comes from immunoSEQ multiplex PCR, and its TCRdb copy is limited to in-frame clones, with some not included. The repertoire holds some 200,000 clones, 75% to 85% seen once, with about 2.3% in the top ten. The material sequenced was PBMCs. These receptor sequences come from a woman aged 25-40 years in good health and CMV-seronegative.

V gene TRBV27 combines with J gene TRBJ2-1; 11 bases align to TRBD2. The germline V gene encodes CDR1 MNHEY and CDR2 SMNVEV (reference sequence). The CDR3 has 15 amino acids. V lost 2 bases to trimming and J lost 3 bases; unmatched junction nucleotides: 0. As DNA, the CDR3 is TGTGCCAGCAGTTTAACTAGCGGGGGCTACAATGAGCAGTTCTTC. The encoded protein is CASSLTSGGYNEQFF.

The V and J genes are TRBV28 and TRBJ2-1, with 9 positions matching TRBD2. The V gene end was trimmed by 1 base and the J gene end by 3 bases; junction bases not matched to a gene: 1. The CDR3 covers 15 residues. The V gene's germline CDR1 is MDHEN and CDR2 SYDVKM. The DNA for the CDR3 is TGTGCCAGCAGTTTATCGACTAGCGGCTACAATGAGCAGTTCTTC. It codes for CASSLSTSGYNEQFF.

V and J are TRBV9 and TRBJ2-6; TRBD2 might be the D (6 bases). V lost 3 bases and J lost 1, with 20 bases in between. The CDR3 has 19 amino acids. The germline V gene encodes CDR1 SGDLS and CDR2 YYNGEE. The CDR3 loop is CASSAGTPTRDSGANVLTF. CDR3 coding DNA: TGTGCCAGCAGCGCGGGGACCCCAACGCGGGATTCTGGGGCCAACGTCCTGACTTTC.